These 21 T cell receptor beta chains came from one sample sequenced in a study of cytomegalovirus exposure and HLA in healthy donors. PCR primers comprised 60 Vbeta and 13 Jbeta primers. This table comes from immunoSEQ multiplex PCR, and its TCRdb copy is limited to in-frame clones, with some not included. The data show 65,000 to 90,000 clones, 70% to 75% seen once. Source material: PBMCs. The receptors were sampled from a man aged 55-75 years in good health and CMV-seronegative.

This rearrangement joins TRBV5-8 to TRBJ2-7, with a possible D match to TRBD1 (6 bases). Per the germline V gene, CDR1 is SGHTS and CDR2 is YDEGEE. Trimming took off 7 bases at V and 2 bases at J, with 16 bases between the two ends. The CDR3 length is 14 residues. CDR3 sequence (DNA): TGTGCCAGCCGACAAGTGGACAGACCCTACGAGCAGTACTTC. Encoded protein: CASRQVDRPYEQYF.

Concerning this clone: One end of the junction does not line up with germline, which may come from a read error. This sample also contains other DNA sequences that code for the same CDR3. The chain employs TRBV7-2 and TRBJ2-4; TRBD2 aligns across 9 bases. Looked up from germline, CDR1 is SGHTA and CDR2 is FQGNSA. This CDR3 is built from 14 residues. The CDR3 spells CASSLASGTPIQYF. CDR3 in DNA: TGTGCCAGTAGCTTAGCTAGCGGGACACCTATTCAGTACTTC. The complete variable domain, with remaining parts taken from reference TRBV7-2 and TRBJ2-4, reads GAGVSQSPSNKVTEKGKDVELRCDPISGHTALYWYRQSLGQGLEFLIYFQGNSAPDKSGLPSDRFSAERTGGSVSTLTIQRTQQEDSAVYLCASSLASGTPIQYFGAGTRLSVL.

The rearrangement uses TRBV18 and TRBJ2-7, with D possibly TRBD2 on 6 matching bases. This CDR3 has 15 residues. CDR1 is KGHSH, CDR2 LQKENI, per germline. Trimming took 3 bases from V and 1 from J, leaving 13 bases between them. The CDR3 is CASSPTRGVSYEQYF. In nucleotides, the CDR3 is TGTGCCAGCTCACCCACTCGCGGGGTTTCCTACGAGCAGTACTTC.

This chain connects TRBV7-9 to TRBJ2-7; D not certain. The germline gives CDR1 SEHNR, CDR2 FQNEAQ (reference sequence). Trimming took off 0 bases at V and 1 base at J, with 7 bases between the two ends. The CDR3 length is 14 residues. The CDR3 loop is CASSLARRSYEQYF. The CDR3 region has the DNA TGTGCCAGCAGCTTAGCTCGCAGGTCCTACGAGCAGTACTTC.

The J gene is TRBJ2-3, the V gene TRBV7-3; TRBD2 is a possible D gene (5 bases). This CDR3 spans 15 amino acids. From germline, CDR1 is SGHTA and CDR2 FQGTGA. Trimming stripped 2 bases from V and 3 bases from J, with 12 bases between. CDR3 sequence reads: CASSLGGLLTDTQYF. CDR3 DNA: TGTGCCAGCAGCTTAGGAGGACTTCTTACAGATACGCAGTATTTT.

The V and J genes are TRBV19 and TRBJ1-1; tentatively, D is TRBD1 (5 bases). The ends were cut back, 3 bases at V and 0 bases at J, with 14 bases in the middle. Germline lookup yields CDR1 LNHDA and CDR2 SQIVND (reference sequence). CDR3 length: 16 residues. In DNA, the CDR3 is TGTGCCAGTAGTATCGGCTGGGGCAGGGTGAACACTGAAGCTTTCTTT. Protein sequence: CASSIGWGRVNTEAFF.

This chain links TRBV15 with TRBJ2-3; 12 bases are shared with TRBD2. V shed 1 base and J 2 bases; nucleotides not matched to a gene: 10. In germline, CDR1 is LNHNV, CDR2 YYDKDF (reference sequence). CDR3 length: 19 amino acids. CDR3 sequence reads: CATSRGLYSSGGVTDTQYF. The CDR3 DNA reads TGTGCCACCAGCAGAGGGCTCTACTCTAGCGGGGGGGTCACAGATACGCAGTATTTT.

The J gene is TRBJ2-2, the V gene TRBV4-1; D unclear. CDR1 is MGHRA and CDR2 is YSYEKL in the germline V gene. This CDR3 is 12 amino acids long. The ends were cut back, 2 bases at V and 5 bases at J, with 3 bases in the middle. The CDR3 sequence is CASSQLTGELFF. CDR3 nucleotide sequence: TGCGCCAGCAGCCAACTGACCGGGGAGCTGTTTTTT.

The chain combines TRBV19 with TRBJ1-2; 7 bases match TRBD1. Unmatched junction bases numbered 6, after V lost 5 bases and J lost 3 bases. The CDR3 is 14 residues long. The germline gives CDR1 LNHDA, CDR2 SQIVND (reference sequence). CDR3 DNA sequence: TGTGCCAGTAGTGGGCAGGGGGGAGACTATGGCTACACCTTC. Amino acids: CASSGQGGDYGYTF.

On this clone: The same CDR3 arises from other DNA sequences in this sample as well. The V gene is TRBV9, the J gene TRBJ1-2; D call uncertain. The V gene's germline CDR1 is SGDLS and CDR2 YYNGEE. Deletions cut 0 bases from V and 4 bases from J, with 7 bases between. The CDR3 is 13 residues long. This CDR3 reads CASSVGTAYGYTF. The CDR3 DNA reads TGTGCCAGCAGCGTAGGTACTGCCTATGGCTACACCTTC.

The CDR3 protein is CASSDRGGTEAFF. CDR3 DNA: TGTGCCAGTAGCGACAGGGGAGGTACTGAAGCTTTCTTT. The V and J genes are TRBV19 and TRBJ1-1; TRBD1 aligns across 8 bases. CDR1 and CDR2 from the germline V gene are LNHDA and SQIVND (reference sequence). The CDR3 has 13 amino acids. V shed 6 bases, J shed 5 bases, and the junction held 5 bases outside the gene matches.

V is TRBV7-9 and J is TRBJ1-1; perhaps TRBD1 as D (5 bases). V was shortened by 1 base and J by 5 bases, with 17 bases between the two germline ends. This CDR3 comprises 16 residues. CDR1 is SEHNR and CDR2 is FQNEAQ in the germline V gene (reference sequence). The CDR3 protein is CASSLVAGPGGTEAFF. As DNA, the CDR3 is TGTGCCAGCAGCTTAGTAGCCGGACCCGGGGGGACTGAAGCTTTCTTT.

The rearrangement links TRBV2 to TRBJ2-4, with D perhaps TRBD1 (6 bases). V was trimmed by 6 bases and J by 2 bases, leaving 14 bases between them. The germline V gene encodes CDR1 SNHLY and CDR2 FYNNEI. The CDR3 contains 15 residues. CDR3 protein: CASSSSGVSKNIQYF. Here the CDR3 DNA reads TGTGCCAGCAGCTCCTCAGGGGTTTCCAAAAACATTCAGTACTTC. Complete variable domain (other parts from reference TRBV2 and TRBJ2-4): EPEVTQTPSHQVTQMGQEVILRCVPISNHLYFYWYRQILGQKVEFLVSFYNNEISEKSEIFDDQFSVERPDGSNFTLKIRSTKLEDSAMYFCASSSSGVSKNIQYFGAGTRLSVL.

V usage is TRBV11-2 and J usage is TRBJ2-1; TRBD2 matches 9 bases. The V gene end was trimmed by 3 bases and the J gene end by 2 bases; junction bases not matched to a gene: 8. The CDR3 is 17 amino acids. Germline V lookup: CDR1 SGHAT, CDR2 FQNNGV. CDR3 residues: CASSFRNSGGPYNEQFF. The CDR3 DNA follows: TGTGCCAGCAGCTTTCGGAATAGCGGGGGACCCTACAATGAGCAGTTCTTC.

This CDR3 reads CASRPPGSSNQPQHF. CDR3 DNA sequence: TGTGCCAGCAGACCCCCCGGGTCAAGCAATCAGCCCCAGCATTTT. The gene calls are TRBV6-5 and TRBJ1-5; D is ambiguous. The CDR3 is 15 residues long. Germline loops: CDR1 MNHEY, CDR2 SVGAGI. The V and J ends lost 6 bases and 1 base respectively, with 13 bases between them.

The CDR3 DNA reads as TGTGCCAGCAGAGGACAGGGGGCTTCTTTAGGTATTGGCTACACCTTC. Amino acid sequence: CASRGQGASLGIGYTF. The rearrangement joins TRBV25-1 to TRBJ1-2, with TRBD1 matching over 11 bases. The germline gives CDR1 MGHDK, CDR2 SYGVNS. The V and J ends lost 6 bases and 7 bases, in that order; junction bases with no gene match: 13. This CDR3 region has 16 residues.

The gene calls are TRBV9 and TRBJ2-5; D perhaps matches TRBD2 (5 bases). The CDR3 consists of 13 residues. CDR1 and CDR2 (germline): SGDLS, YYNGEE. Deletions cut 2 bases from V and 1 base from J, with 6 bases between. The CDR3 nucleotides are TGTGCCAGCAGCGTGGGAGTCCAAGAGACCCAGTACTTC. It translates to CASSVGVQETQYF.

Concerning this clone itself: Other nucleotide sequences from this sample produce the same CDR3. This chain uses TRBV9 with TRBJ2-3; 9 bases are shared with TRBD2. This CDR3 contains 16 residues. Germline CDR1 is SGDLS and CDR2 is YYNGEE. Trimming took 0 bases from V and 0 from J; bases not matched to a gene: 2. The CDR3 coding sequence is TGTGCCAGCAGCGTAGCCAGCGGGGGGAGCACAGATACGCAGTATTTT. It specifies CASSVASGGSTDTQYF.

The chain recombines TRBV6-5 with TRBJ2-5; D might be TRBD2 (6 bases). The CDR3 has 14 amino acids. CDR1 is MNHEY and CDR2 is SVGAGI in the germline V gene. Trimming removed 9 bases at V and 5 bases at J, with 19 bases between. CDR3 nucleotides: TGTGCCAGTACTGACCGCGGGGTTCGGGAGACCCAGTACTTC. Translating it yields CASTDRGVRETQYF.

The chain recombines TRBV5-6 with TRBJ1-3; TRBD1 matches at 8 bases. With 0 bases clipped from V and 4 bases from J, the junction kept 0 bases outside the gene matches. Looked up from germline, CDR1 is SGHDT and CDR2 is YYEEEE. This CDR3 spans 14 amino acids. CDR3 loop: CASSLDRGGNTIYF. CDR3 nucleotides: TGTGCCAGCAGCTTGGACAGGGGGGGAAACACCATATATTTT.

The CDR3 spells CASSLEPSSYNEQFF. In DNA form, the CDR3 reads TGCGCCAGCAGCTTGGAGCCGTCCTCCTACAATGAGCAGTTCTTC. The gene calls are TRBV5-1 and TRBJ2-1; no firm D call. V shed 0 bases and J shed 0 bases, with 7 bases lying between them. The germline gives CDR1 SGHRS, CDR2 YFSETQ. The CDR3 runs 15 residues.